This TCR beta chain stems from a study of T cell responses to AZD1222 COVID-19 vaccine (dated by TCRdb to about 2021). Regarding the research as a whole: TCR sequencing was performed for 230 to 250 trial participants, of whom about 210 were given two doses of AZD1222 and around 25 were given two doses of MenACWY control vaccine. Trial participants were enrolled by age into 18-55, 56-69 and 70-plus year subgroups, with around 150, 28 and 57 TCR-sequenced participants respectively. On the study overall, not on this receptor specifically: Participants were mostly white British, with more females than males. The authors suggested clonal diversity may have been underestimated. Vaccine-associated CD4 TCRs spanned the whole spike protein, with dominant responses in regions 160-218 and 743-854. In the small 56-69-year group, the increase in depth fell short of significance, most likely because of low power. Only five or six AZD1222 recipients were SARS-CoV-2 seropositive at baseline, limiting conclusions about previously exposed vaccinees. Nearly half of unique spike-specific TCRs reportedly recognized epitopes outside regions mutated in the B.1.351 and B.1.1.7 variants. After two AZD1222 doses, spike-specific TCR breadth and depth were significantly higher than at day 0 and than in MenACWY recipients. Because no day 14 peak-response samples were available, repertoires were characterized only after the peak T cell response.

The CDR3 regions of human TCRbeta chains were analyzed by immunosequencing. The original pipeline was this. TCRs in the repertoires were matched against a reference library of SARS-CoV-2-specific TCRs that had been generated with the MIRA antigen-specificity platform. Breadth meant the fraction of unique TCRs that were SARS-CoV-2-associated, whereas depth meant the fraction of total T cells that were SARS-CoV-2-associated. Using the MIRA data, every spike-specific TCR was mapped to the spike region that the TCR reacted to and assigned to either a CD4 or a CD8 class. Log10-transformed breadth and depth values were compared by one-way ANOVA with Sidak's multiple comparisons tests. TCRdb took over this immuneACCESS table, retaining in-frame rearrangements with V and J assigned. Such tables are incomplete; in checked studies, under half of the missing clones stem from an unresolved V gene, and the remainder is unexplained. The V and J calls and clone size are taken from that table; D and trimming were inferred from the DNA. In all, the sample holds around 99,000 clones, and about 87% of those were seen once. Of the sample, 4.4% falls within the top ten clones.

Reading the label with the study, this specimen's time point is: about 28 days (+/-7) after the second vaccine dose. AZD1222 recipients with second doses at about 4 weeks or about 12 weeks were pooled, because spike-specific TCR depth and breadth did not differ between schedules. Samples from vaccinated people were obtained from the UK trials COV001 and COV002, which included a single-blind randomized controlled phase 2/3 trial of AZD1222 (ChAdOx1 nCoV-19) in healthy adults. For TCRbeta chain sequencing, PBMC samples from trial participants were taken at day 0 and at day 28 after the second dose. Comment on this clone: The target of this receptor is not known. No much larger clonotype is one base removed from it; base qualities were not supplied.

The sample in question was peripheral blood, obtained 28 days after the second AZD1222 dose. The TCR sequence derives from an adult who received the AZD1222 COVID-19 vaccine.

The CDR3 protein: CASSGDTNSGNTIYF. The nucleotide sequence reads as follows: TGCGCCAGCAGCGGGGACACGAATTCTGGAAACACCATATATTTT. Recombination connected TRBV5-1 to TRBJ1-3; TRBD1 might be the D gene, on 6 matching bases. V is shortened by 4 bases, J by 1 base, and the region joining them spans 12 bases. There are 15 amino acids in the CDR3, from cysteine to phenylalanine inclusive. Kept here is only the CDR3 DNA, which spans 45 bases and is read in frame from base 1. Based on the germline V gene, the CDR1 and CDR2 sequences are SGHRS and YFSETQ.